The source of this TCR beta chain is a study of CD8+CD57+ T cells in acquired aplastic anemia. The CDR3 is made up of 13 amino acids. The germline CDR1 and CDR2 sequences are ENHRY and SYGVKD. After removal of 7 bases from V and 10 bases from J, the junction contained 7 bases not matched to a gene. This clonotype was picked up a small number of times. CD8+CD57+ cell expansion, shown by flow cytometry, had occurred in the patients selected for sequencing. Genomic DNA provided the template from which TCR beta VDJ and CDR3 profiles were obtained. TCRdb called the reads again in MiXCR, with one record for every CDR3 protein. The sample consists of 150,000 to 200,000 distinct CDR3 sequences, 40% to 55% of them appearing once.

The gene calls are TRBV10-3 and TRBJ2-1; TRBD2 matches 10 bases. Material for sequencing was sorted CD4+, CD8+, or CD8+CD57+ T cells (not recorded which) from PBMCs. The clonotype originates from a human donor with aplastic anemia. CDR3 bases: TGTGCCATCAAAGGAACTAGCGGGGACGAGCAGTTCTTC. It is translated as CAIKGTSGDEQFF.